Below are 10 T cell receptor beta chains sequenced from a single sample in a study of blood T cell repertoires in COVID-19. Profiled with immunoSEQ multiplex PCR; TCRdb holds only in-frame clones, not every one. The repertoire holds about 53,000 clones, with roughly 88% as singletons. Source material: peripheral blood. All receptors come from an elderly man with acute or convalescent COVID-19.

This rearrangement joins TRBV9 to TRBJ2-5, with TRBD2 identical over 10 bases. From germline, CDR1 is SGDLS and CDR2 YYNGEE. The trim removed 4 bases at V and 3 bases at J, leaving 3 bases unmatched. This CDR3 contains 14 residues. CDR3 in amino acids: CASSNGLAEETQYF. The CDR3, as DNA: TGTGCCAGCAGCAACGGACTAGCGGAAGAGACCCAGTACTTC.

V is TRBV6-2 or TRBV6-3 and J is TRBJ2-7, with 7 bases aligning to TRBD1. Germline assignment: CDR1 MNHEY and CDR2 SVGEGT. Trimming at V came to 2 bases and at J to 3 bases, leaving 10 bases not matched to a gene. The CDR3 is 16 residues long. The CDR3 loop is CASSYQTWGQHYEQYF. The DNA of the CDR3 is TGTGCCAGCAGTTACCAGACTTGGGGACAGCACTACGAGCAGTACTTC.

This clone was recorded only once. The genes are TRBV7-8 and TRBJ2-1, with 7 bases lining up with TRBD1. Trimming took 6 bases from V and 7 from J; bases not matched to a gene: 6. The CDR3 has 13 amino acids. In germline, CDR1 is SGHVS, CDR2 FQNEAQ. The CDR3 is CASRQDRLNEQFF. CDR3 DNA: TGTGCCAGCAGACAGGACAGGCTTAATGAGCAGTTCTTC.

The rearrangement links TRBV7-6 to TRBJ2-7, with 7 positions matching TRBD2. The V gene end was trimmed by 1 base and the J gene end by 4 bases; junction bases not matched to a gene: 1. The V gene's germline CDR1 is SGHVS and CDR2 FNYEAQ. The CDR3 sequence is 13 residues long. Written as DNA, the CDR3 is TGTGCCAGCAGCTTAGTCGGGGGGTACGAGCAGTACTTC. Translated, it gives CASSLVGGYEQYF.

The V gene is TRBV4-1, the J gene TRBJ1-1; D may be TRBD1 (5 bases). Germline V gene lookup returns CDR1 MGHRA and CDR2 YSYEKL. CDR3 length: 14 amino acids. Trimming shortened V by 4 bases and J by 4 bases, and 13 bases separated the two germline ends. This CDR3 is CASSLSLRGTEAFF. DNA of the CDR3: TGCGCCAGCAGCCTTAGCCTTAGGGGCACTGAAGCTTTCTTT.

This clone was seen just once. The rearrangement links TRBV6-5 to TRBJ1-1; 10 bases align to TRBD1. Germline values: CDR1 MNHEY, CDR2 SVGAGI. Unmatched junction bases numbered 10, after V lost 8 bases and J lost 10 bases. CDR3 length: 13 amino acids. DNA for the CDR3: TGTGCCAGCGTCCGGGACAGGGGCGAGAGAGCTTTCTTT. Translation: CASVRDRGERAFF.

This clone showed up just once. The chain combines TRBV18 with TRBJ1-5; 7 bases line up with TRBD1. Germline V lookup: CDR1 KGHSH, CDR2 LQKENI. With 3 bases clipped from V and 6 bases from J, the junction kept 2 bases outside the gene matches. This CDR3 spans 13 amino acids. CDR3 sequence: CASSPGTVQPQHF. The CDR3 DNA reads as TGTGCCAGCTCACCCGGGACAGTTCAGCCCCAGCATTTT.

The chain joins TRBV11-3 to TRBJ2-1; TRBD2 might be the D (6 bases). Trimming took off 1 base at V and 4 bases at J, with 11 bases between the two ends. Germline CDR1 SGHNT, CDR2 YENEEA. The CDR3 consists of 15 residues. The CDR3 sequence is CASSLAGGDYNEQFF. The CDR3 bases are TGTGCCAGCAGCTTAGCCGGCGGGGATTACAATGAGCAGTTCTTC.

This clone was recorded once. V and J are TRBV5-1 and TRBJ2-6, with a tentative D call TRBD1 (5 bases). Trimming took 3 bases from V and 2 from J, leaving 9 bases between them. The CDR3 is 15 amino acids. Looked up from germline, CDR1 is SGHRS and CDR2 is YFSETQ. The CDR3 region is CASSSRQTGANVLTF. CDR3 sequence (DNA): TGCGCCAGCAGCTCTCGACAGACTGGGGCCAACGTCCTGACTTTC.

This clone has more than one count but fewer than ten. The genes are TRBV5-1 and TRBJ1-1; 9 bases line up with TRBD1. Germline CDR1 reads SGHRS; CDR2 reads YFSETQ. Germline trimming cut 4 bases from V and 12 bases from J; bases unmatched to any gene: 7. CDR3 size: 12 residues. CDR3 amino acids: CASSPGQGSTFF. The CDR3 bases are TGCGCCAGCAGCCCGGGACAGGGAAGTACTTTCTTT.